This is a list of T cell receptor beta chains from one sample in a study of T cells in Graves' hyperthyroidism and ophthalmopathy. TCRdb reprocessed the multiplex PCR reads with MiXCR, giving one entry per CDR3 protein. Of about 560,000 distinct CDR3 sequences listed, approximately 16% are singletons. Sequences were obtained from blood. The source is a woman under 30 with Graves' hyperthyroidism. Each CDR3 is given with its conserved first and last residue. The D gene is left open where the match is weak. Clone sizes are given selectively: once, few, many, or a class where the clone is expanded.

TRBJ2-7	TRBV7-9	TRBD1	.	TGTGCCAGCAGCCCGTTGGACAGGGGGCCCGAAGTTTCGAAGGACGAGCAGTACTTC	CASSPLDRGPEVSKDEQYF
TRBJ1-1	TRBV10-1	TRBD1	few	TGCGCCAGCAGTGAGTCGGAGATCCCGGGACAGGGCTTCTCTGAAGCTTTCTTT	CASSESEIPGQGFSEAFF
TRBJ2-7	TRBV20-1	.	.	TGCAGTGCTAGTCTCCTTTCGGGGCCCTGGGGCGAGCAGTACTTC	CSASLLSGPWGEQYF
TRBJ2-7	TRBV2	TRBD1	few	TGTGCCAGCAGTGATTGGGATGCCGCAGGGGGCTACGAGCAGTACTTC	CASSDWDAAGGYEQYF
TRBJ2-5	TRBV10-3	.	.	TGTGCCATCAGTGAGCTTGAGGTGGGGCTAGAGACCCAGTACTTC	CAISELEVGLETQYF
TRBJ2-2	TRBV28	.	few	TGTGCCAGCAGGACACAGGGAGACGGGGAGCTGTTTTTT	CASRTQGDGELFF
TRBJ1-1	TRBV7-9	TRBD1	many	TGTGCCAGCAGCCAGGACAGGGCGGCGAACACTGAAGCTTTCTTT	CASSQDRAANTEAFF
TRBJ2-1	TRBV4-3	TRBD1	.	TGCGCCAGCAGCCAAGATCACAGGGGGCTGCGCAATGAGCAGTTCTTC	CASSQDHRGLRNEQFF
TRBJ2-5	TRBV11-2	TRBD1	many	TGTGCCAGCAGCTCAATGGACAGGGGAGAGACCCAGTACTTC	CASSSMDRGETQYF
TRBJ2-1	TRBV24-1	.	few	TGTGCCACCAGTGACTTAGCGGTAGCCTACAATGAGCAGTTCTTC	CATSDLAVAYNEQFF
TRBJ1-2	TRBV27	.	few	TGTGCCAGCAGTTTCCTTGGGACACCGAACTATGGCTACACCTTC	CASSFLGTPNYGYTF
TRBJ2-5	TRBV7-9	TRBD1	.	TGTGCCAGCAGCCCCCACGGGACAGGGGGAGAGACCCAGTACTTC	CASSPHGTGGETQYF
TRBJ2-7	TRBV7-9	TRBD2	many	TGTGCCAGCAGCTCGAAGACTAGCGGGGGGGCTCACGAGCAGTACTTC	CASSSKTSGGAHEQYF
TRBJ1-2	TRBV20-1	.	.	TGCAGTGCTAGACAGCGGAGTAACTATGGCTACACCTTC	CSARQRSNYGYTF
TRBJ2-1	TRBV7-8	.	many	TGTGCCAGCAGCTTACCGGTATTGACCTACAATGAGCAGTTCTTC	CASSLPVLTYNEQFF
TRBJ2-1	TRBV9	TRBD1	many	TGTGCCAGCAGCACGGGACAGGAAACGTATGAGCAGTTCTTC	CASSTGQETYEQFF
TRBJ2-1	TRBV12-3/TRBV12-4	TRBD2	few	TGTGCCAGCAGTCCCCCCCCTAGCGGGAGCAATGAGCAGTTCTTC	CASSPPPSGSNEQFF
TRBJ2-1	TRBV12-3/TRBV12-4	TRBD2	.	TGTGCCAGCAGCACTCCGGGACTAGCGGTCTCCTACAATGAGCAGTTCTTC	CASSTPGLAVSYNEQFF
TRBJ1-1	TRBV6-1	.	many	TGTGCCAGCAGTTACGGGACGTACTATACTGAAGCTTTCTTT	CASSYGTYYTEAFF
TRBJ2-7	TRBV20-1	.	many	TGCAGTGCTGAGGTAGACAGTTACGAGCAGTACTTC	CSAEVDSYEQYF
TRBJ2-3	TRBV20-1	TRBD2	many	TGCAGTGCGCTAGCGGGGGGGCCTACAGATACGCAGTATTTT	CSALAGGPTDTQYF
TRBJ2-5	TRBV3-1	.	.	TGTGCCAGCAGCCAAGATTTTGCTCTGTACTTC	CASSQDFALYF
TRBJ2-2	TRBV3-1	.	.	TGTGCCAGCAGCCCCCCCAGCGGCTACGCGAACACCGGGGAGCTGTTTTTT	CASSPPSGYANTGELFF
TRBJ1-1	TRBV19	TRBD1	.	TGTGCCAGTATGAGGGGGCGCATGAACACTGAAGCTTTCTTT	CASMRGRMNTEAFF
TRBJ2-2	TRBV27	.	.	TGTGCCAGCAGTGTCTCAGTGAACACCGGGGAGCTGTTTTTT	CASSVSVNTGELFF
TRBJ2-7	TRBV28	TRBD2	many	TGTGCCAGCAGTTATTATCCAGGACTAGCGGGAAACGAGCAGTACTTC	CASSYYPGLAGNEQYF
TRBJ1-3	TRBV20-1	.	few	TGCAGTGCTAGAGATTCTTTGGGGCTCTCTGGAAACACCATATATTTT	CSARDSLGLSGNTIYF
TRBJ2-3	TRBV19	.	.	TGTGCCAGTAGAGTGGATTCTAGCACAGATACGCAGTATTTT	CASRVDSSTDTQYF
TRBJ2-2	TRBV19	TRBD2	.	TGTGCCAGTAGGATCGGGACTAGCGGGAACACCGGGGAGCTGTTTTTT	CASRIGTSGNTGELFF
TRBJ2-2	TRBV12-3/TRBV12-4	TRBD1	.	TGTGCCAGCAGGCCCGGGACAGGGGCTAGGAGCGGGGAGCTGTTTTTT	CASRPGTGARSGELFF
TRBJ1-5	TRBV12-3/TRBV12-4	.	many	TGTGCCAGCAGTTTAGGACTTGTGGGCAATCAGCCCCAGCATTTT	CASSLGLVGNQPQHF
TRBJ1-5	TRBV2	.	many	TGTGCCAGCGGACCGGGTTCGGCCGTCAATCAGCCCCAGCATTTT	CASGPGSAVNQPQHF
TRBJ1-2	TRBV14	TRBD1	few	TGTGCCAGCAGCCAACGGACAGGGAAGGCTAACTATGGCTACACCTTC	CASSQRTGKANYGYTF
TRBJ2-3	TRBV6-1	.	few	TGTGCCAGCAGTGACGGCACAGGAGGGGGGGGTACGCAGTATTTT	CASSDGTGGGGTQYF
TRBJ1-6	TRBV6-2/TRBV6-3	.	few	TGTGCCAGCAGAAGACAGAGGCTTGCCCTGAATTCACCCCTCCACTTT	CASRRQRLALNSPLHF
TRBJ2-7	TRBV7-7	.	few	TGTGCTAGACCCAGGGGATTCTCCTACGAGCAGTACTTC	CARPRGFSYEQYF
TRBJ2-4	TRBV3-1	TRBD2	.	TGTGCCAGCAGCCAAGATGGGACTAGCGGGGGACTAGCCAAAAACATTCAGTACTTC	CASSQDGTSGGLAKNIQYF
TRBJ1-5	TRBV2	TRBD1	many	TGTGCCAGCAGTAGGGACAGGGGTCCCAATCAGCCCCAGCATTTT	CASSRDRGPNQPQHF
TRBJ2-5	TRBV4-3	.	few	TGCGCCAGCAGCCAATCGACGGACCAAGAGACCCAGTACTTC	CASSQSTDQETQYF
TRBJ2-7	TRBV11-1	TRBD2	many	TGTGCCAGCAGCCAAGGACTAGCTGTAACCTACGAGCAGTACTTC	CASSQGLAVTYEQYF
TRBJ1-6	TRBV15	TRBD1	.	TGTGCCACCAGCAGAGGCCAGGGACAGTTCTCACCCCTCCACTTT	CATSRGQGQFSPLHF
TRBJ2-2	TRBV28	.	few	TGTGCCAGCATGAAAAGGGACACCGGGGAGCTGTTTTTT	CASMKRDTGELFF
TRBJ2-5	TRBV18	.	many	TGTGCCAGCTCACGGATGGGGGAGACCCAGTACTTC	CASSRMGETQYF
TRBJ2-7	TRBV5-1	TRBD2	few	TGCGCCAGCAGCCGTGGGGGGGGGAGGGCCCTTGGCGAGCAGTACTTC	CASSRGGGRALGEQYF
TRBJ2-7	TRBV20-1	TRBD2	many	TGCAGTGCGCCATGGGCTAGCGGGGGGGCCGGGCACGAGCAGTACTTC	CSAPWASGGAGHEQYF
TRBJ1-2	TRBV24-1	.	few	TGTGCCACCAGTGCCCGCGGGACGGATGGCTACACCTTC	CATSARGTDGYTF
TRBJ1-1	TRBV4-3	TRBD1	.	TGCGCCAGCAGCCAAGGGACAGGGACGAACACTGAAGCTTTCTTT	CASSQGTGTNTEAFF
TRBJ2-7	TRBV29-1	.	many	TGCAGCGTTGCGGACAGTCCCCGAAACGAGCAGTACTTC	CSVADSPRNEQYF
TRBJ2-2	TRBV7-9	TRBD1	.	TGTGCCAGCAGCTCGAGACAGGGGGCGGACGGGGAGCTGTTTTTT	CASSSRQGADGELFF
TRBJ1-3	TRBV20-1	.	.	TGCAGTGCTAGGGGAGTATACTCTGGAAACACCATATATTTT	CSARGVYSGNTIYF
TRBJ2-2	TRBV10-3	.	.	TGTGCCATCAGCCCCGGGACACCCACCGGGGAGCTGTTTTTT	CAISPGTPTGELFF
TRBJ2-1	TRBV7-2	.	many	TGTGCCAGCAGCTTATTAAACTGGGGAAATGAGCAGTTCTTC	CASSLLNWGNEQFF
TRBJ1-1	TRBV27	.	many	TGTGCCAGCAGTTTATCGTTGGCGGGGGGCACTGAAGCTTTCTTT	CASSLSLAGGTEAFF
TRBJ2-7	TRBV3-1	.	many	TGTGCCAGCAGCCAAGATCTCCCCAGCTCCTACGAGCAGTACTTC	CASSQDLPSSYEQYF